Ten or more counts support the clone carrying this TCR beta chain. Its matching antigen is unknown. The data originate from a study of identical twins. TCRdb independently ran MiXCR on the 5' RACE reads; one entry per CDR3 protein. The sample contains some 1,600,000 distinct CDR3 sequences, about 32% of which appear only once. CDR1 MDHEN and CDR2 SYDVKM come from the germline V gene. Trimming pared 2 bases from V and 7 bases from J, leaving 6 bases between. CDR3 length: 12 residues. Study outcomes and limitations: Monozygotic twins shared more out-of-frame TCR alpha than recombination models predicted.

Sequencing was done on a sample of cord blood. This chain connects TRBV28 to TRBJ2-1, with D unclear. This clonotype was sampled from a newborn girl in good health. The CDR3 spells CASSLRVNEQFF. CDR3 DNA: TGTGCCAGCAGTTTAAGGGTGAATGAGCAGTTCTTC.